This T cell receptor beta chain comes out of a study of blood T cells in healthy people across ages. Per germline, CDR1 MNHEY and CDR2 SVGAGI. The CDR3 covers 15 residues. V lost 2 bases and J 0 bases, leaving 11 bases between the germline ends. The sample providers were healthy Caucasian people from Russia, aged about 6 to 95. For the second PCR, which ran for roughly 6 to 11 cycles, a sample-barcoded 5' primer and a J-beta primer mix were used. TCRdb recomputed calls from the 5' RACE reads with MiXCR, one row per CDR3 protein. Seen here are about 940,000 distinct CDR3 sequences, about 44% observed once, and the top ten hold around an eighth.

The V and J genes are TRBV6-5 and TRBJ2-7; D is perhaps TRBD1 or TRBD2 (6 bases each). Source material: blood. The clonotype comes from a man between 25 and 39 years old in good health. The CDR3 here is CASSYEGGSSYEQYF. In nucleotides, the CDR3 is TGTGCCAGCAGTTACGAGGGGGGATCCTCCTACGAGCAGTACTTC.